The rows below give T cell receptor beta chains drawn from one sample of a study of long-term antiretroviral therapy in people with HIV. Here immunoSEQ multiplex PCR was the method, and the copy in TCRdb shows in-frame clones only, minus some. The sample lists 25,000 or so clones, roughly 78% occurring once. Sequences were derived from unsorted PBMCs, sampled 1.5 years before starting antiretroviral therapy. Receptors were obtained from a man aged 18 to 35 with HIV. The CDR3 runs from the conserved cysteine through the conserved F or W. The D gene is left open where the match is weak. Clone size, where shown, is once, few, many, or a class for clones that have expanded.

J,size,D,V,DNA,CDR3
TRBJ2-1,once,TRBD1,TRBV15,TGTGCCACCAGCAGAGGGGACAGCGCCTACAATGAGCAGTTCTTC,CATSRGDSAYNEQFF
TRBJ1-3,.,.,TRBV18,TGTGCCAGCTCACTCGGGAGCTCTGGAAACACCATATATTTT,CASSLGSSGNTIYF
TRBJ2-2,once,.,TRBV19,TGTGCCAGTTTTGGCGGGGAGCTGTTTTTT,CASFGGELFF
TRBJ1-5,.,.,TRBV19,TGTGCCAGTAGTATGGGGCAGGGGCTCAAATATCAGCCCCAGCATTTT,CASSMGQGLKYQPQHF
TRBJ2-5,.,TRBD1,TRBV15,TGTGCCACCAGCAGCCAACAGGGGGGAGGAGAGACCCAGTACTTC,CATSSQQGGGETQYF
TRBJ2-1,.,.,TRBV19,TGTGCCAGTAACGCCGGGAGATCCTACAATGAGCAGTTCTTC,CASNAGRSYNEQFF
TRBJ1-1,.,.,TRBV15,TGTGCCACCAGGAGCCGAGTGAACACTGAAGCTTTCTTT,CATRSRVNTEAFF
TRBJ2-5,.,.,TRBV29-1,TGCAGCGTTCCCGGGAGCGAACGAGCCACCCAGTACTTC,CSVPGSERATQYF
TRBJ1-2,.,TRBD1,TRBV4-2,TGTGCCAGCAGCTGGACGCTGACAGGGCCTGGCTACACCTTC,CASSWTLTGPGYTF
TRBJ1-5,few,.,TRBV2,TGTGCCAGCGACCAGGGGCTCAATCAGCCCCAGCATTTT,CASDQGLNQPQHF
TRBJ1-2,.,TRBD1,TRBV2,TGTGCCAGGTCGGACAGGGGGCAATCCTATGGCTACACCTTC,CARSDRGQSYGYTF
TRBJ1-5,.,TRBD1,TRBV19,TGTGCCAGTAGTAGCGGGACAGTCAATCAGCCCCAGCATTTT,CASSSGTVNQPQHF
TRBJ2-3,.,.,TRBV30,TGTGCCTGGAGTGTACGGCCAGATACGCAGTATTTT,CAWSVRPDTQYF
TRBJ2-7,.,TRBD1,TRBV7-8,TGTGCCAGCAGCTTAATGGGACAGGGAACCTACGAGCAGTACTTC,CASSLMGQGTYEQYF
TRBJ2-1,.,TRBD2,TRBV19,TGTGCCAGTAGCCGGTTGGGACTAGCGGGAAACAATGAGCAGTTCTTC,CASSRLGLAGNNEQFF
TRBJ2-7,.,.,TRBV29-1,TGCAGCGTTGACGGAGCCGGTAGATACGAGCAGTACTTC,CSVDGAGRYEQYF
TRBJ2-7,.,TRBD2,TRBV9,TGTGCCAGCGGGGGGGACTACTCCTACGAGCAGTACTTC,CASGGDYSYEQYF
TRBJ2-7,.,TRBD1,TRBV6-1,TGTGCCAGCAGCACATTGACAGGGGGCATCTACGAGCAGTACTTC,CASSTLTGGIYEQYF
TRBJ2-7,.,TRBD1,TRBV4-2,TGTGCCAGCAGCCAAGATCTCGAGACAGGGGGCGAGCAGTACTTC,CASSQDLETGGEQYF
TRBJ1-2,.,TRBD1,TRBV6-6,TGTGCCAGCAGTTACACTGGACAGGTTGGGAATGGCTACACCTTC,CASSYTGQVGNGYTF
TRBJ2-7,.,TRBD1,TRBV11-2,TGTGCCAGCAGCTTAGGTGCAGGGGGCTCGGACGAGCAGTACTTC,CASSLGAGGSDEQYF
TRBJ1-1,.,.,TRBV19,TGTGCCAGTAGTATAGATCAAATTGGGAACACTGAAGCTTTCTTT,CASSIDQIGNTEAFF
TRBJ2-1,.,.,TRBV7-9,TGTGCCAGCAGCACAATCCGGTCGAGCTCCTACAATGAGCAGTTCTTC,CASSTIRSSSYNEQFF
TRBJ2-7,.,.,TRBV5-1,TGCGCCAGCAGCTTGGGGTCACAGGACCACGAGCAGTACTTC,CASSLGSQDHEQYF
TRBJ2-2,.,.,TRBV9,TGTGCCAGCAGCGTTTGGGGGGACGGGGAGCTGTTTTTT,CASSVWGDGELFF
TRBJ2-7,.,.,TRBV10-3,TGTGCCATCAGTGAGGTGGGGTCCGCGGAGCAGTACTTC,CAISEVGSAEQYF
TRBJ2-1,.,.,TRBV11-3,TGTGCCAGCAGCTTAGATTCGAACTATGAGCAGTTCTTC,CASSLDSNYEQFF
TRBJ1-2,.,.,TRBV5-4,TGTGCCAGCAGCTTGCAGGGCCCGGGTGGCTACACCTTC,CASSLQGPGGYTF
TRBJ1-1,.,.,TRBV28,TGTGCCAGCAACACCGGGGGAGGGGACACTGAAGCTTTCTTT,CASNTGGGDTEAFF
TRBJ1-4,.,.,TRBV6-5,TGTGCCAGCAGAACCACGGGGGGATTTACTGAAAAACTGTTTTTT,CASRTTGGFTEKLFF
TRBJ2-7,.,.,TRBV27,TGTGCCAGCAGTTTGACGGGTCCCTACGAGCAGTACTTC,CASSLTGPYEQYF
TRBJ1-2,.,TRBD1,TRBV27,TGTGCCAGCAGTTTATTTCTCCTACCGGGACAGGGGAACTATGGCTACACCTTC,CASSLFLLPGQGNYGYTF
TRBJ2-3,.,TRBD2,TRBV19,TGTGCCAGTAGTTTCCCCCGACTAGCGGGGGGGTCAGATACGCAGTATTTT,CASSFPRLAGGSDTQYF
TRBJ2-7,.,.,TRBV5-1,TGCGCCAGCAGCTTGGGAATAGGACTCTCCTACGAGCAGTACTTC,CASSLGIGLSYEQYF
TRBJ1-5,.,.,TRBV25-1,TGTGCCAGCAGTCCCCGAGGACGGTTCAATCAGCCCCAGCATTTT,CASSPRGRFNQPQHF
TRBJ1-2,once,.,TRBV9,TGTGCCAGCAGCGTATATCCGGCGGACTATGGCTACACCTTC,CASSVYPADYGYTF
TRBJ2-3,few,.,TRBV5-4,TGTGCCAGCAGCTTGGATCAGAGCACAGATACGCAGTATTTT,CASSLDQSTDTQYF
TRBJ1-2,few,.,TRBV28,TGTGCCAGCAGAGCCTTAACAGGAGTCTTATATGGCTACACCTTC,CASRALTGVLYGYTF
TRBJ2-7,once,TRBD1,TRBV10-2,TGCGCCTCCAGGGTTCCAGGGGGAATCTACGAGCAGTACTTC,CASRVPGGIYEQYF
TRBJ2-5,.,TRBD2,TRBV15,TGTGCCACCAGCAGAGATCTTCTAGCGGGGGAGACCCAGTACTTC,CATSRDLLAGETQYF
TRBJ2-2,.,TRBD2,TRBV29-1,TGCACCTATCTGGAGGGTAGCGGGACGGGTGCCGGGGAGCTGTTTTTT,CTYLEGSGTGAGELFF
TRBJ2-7,.,TRBD1,TRBV29-1,TGCAGCGTTGAGTCCAGGGGGTACGAGCAGTACTTC,CSVESRGYEQYF
TRBJ2-7,once,TRBD1,TRBV5-5,TGTGCCAGCAGCAGGGACAGGGGAGCCTACGAGCAGTACTTC,CASSRDRGAYEQYF
TRBJ2-7,.,.,TRBV28,TGTGCCAGCAGTTTGTTCGCTAAAATCTACGAGCAGTACTTC,CASSLFAKIYEQYF
TRBJ1-1,.,.,TRBV10-3,TGTGCCATCAGGGATGCAGGGGCACTGAACACTGAAGCTTTCTTT,CAIRDAGALNTEAFF
TRBJ2-4,.,.,TRBV7-9,TGTGCCAGCAGCCCCCGGGTAACGGAAAACATTCAGTACTTC,CASSPRVTENIQYF
TRBJ1-5,.,.,TRBV6-5,TGTGCCAGCAGTTATGGGGCAGGCAATCAGCCCCAGCATTTT,CASSYGAGNQPQHF
TRBJ2-7,.,.,TRBV9,TGTGCCAGCAGCGAGTCGACAGGTCCTACCTACGAGCAGTACTTC,CASSESTGPTYEQYF
TRBJ2-5,.,TRBD2,TRBV4-1,TGCGCCAGCAGCCAAAAAGGGGCTAGCGGGGGGACGGAGACCCAGTACTTC,CASSQKGASGGTETQYF